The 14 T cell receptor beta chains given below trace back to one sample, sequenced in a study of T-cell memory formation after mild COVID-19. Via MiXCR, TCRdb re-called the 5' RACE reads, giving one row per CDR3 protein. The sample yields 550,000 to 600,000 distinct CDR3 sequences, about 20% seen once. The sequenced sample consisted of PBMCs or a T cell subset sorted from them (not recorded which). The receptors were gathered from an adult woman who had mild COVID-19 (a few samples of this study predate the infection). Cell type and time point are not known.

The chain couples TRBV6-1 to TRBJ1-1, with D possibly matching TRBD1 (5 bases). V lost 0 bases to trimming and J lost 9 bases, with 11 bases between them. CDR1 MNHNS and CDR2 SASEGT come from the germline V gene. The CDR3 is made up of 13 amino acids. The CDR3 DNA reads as TGTGCCAGCAGTGAAGCTGGGGGGACGCAAGCTTTCTTT. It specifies CASSEAGGTQAFF.

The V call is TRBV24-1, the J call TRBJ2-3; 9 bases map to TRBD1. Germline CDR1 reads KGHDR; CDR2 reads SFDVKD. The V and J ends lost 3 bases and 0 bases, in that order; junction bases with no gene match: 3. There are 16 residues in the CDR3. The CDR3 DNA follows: TGTGCCACCAGTGATGGACAGGGGCCTAGCACAGATACGCAGTATTTT. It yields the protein CATSDGQGPSTDTQYF.

The CDR3 bases are TGCAGCGCCGGGTGGGGGTCCTCCTACGAGCAGTACTTC. It translates to CSAGWGSSYEQYF. The rearrangement links TRBV29-1 to TRBJ2-7; either TRBD1 or TRBD2 may fit D (5 bases each). In germline, CDR1 is SQVTM, CDR2 ANQGSEA. The V and J ends lost 7 bases and 0 bases respectively, with 13 bases between them. This CDR3 is built from 13 residues.

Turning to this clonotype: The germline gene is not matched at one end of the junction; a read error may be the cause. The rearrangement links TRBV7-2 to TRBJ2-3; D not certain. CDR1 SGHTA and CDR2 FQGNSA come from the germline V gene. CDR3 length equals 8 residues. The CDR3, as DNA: TGTGCCAGCAGCTCGCTTCATTTT. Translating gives CASSSLHF.

The CDR3 sequence is CASIQALAADTQYF. CDR3 DNA sequence: TGTGCCAGCATTCAGGCACTAGCTGCAGATACGCAGTATTTT. The chain is built from TRBV12-3 or TRBV12-4 and TRBJ2-3; possible D gene TRBD2, 6 bases. This CDR3 contains 14 residues. Trimming took off 7 bases at V and 4 bases at J, with 15 bases between the two ends.

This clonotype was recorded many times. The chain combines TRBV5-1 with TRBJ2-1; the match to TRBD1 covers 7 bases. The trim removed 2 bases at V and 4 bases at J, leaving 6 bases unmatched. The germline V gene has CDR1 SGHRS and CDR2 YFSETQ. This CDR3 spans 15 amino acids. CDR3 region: CASSLRQGVYNEQFF. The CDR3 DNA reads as TGCGCCAGCAGCTTACGGCAGGGGGTTTACAATGAGCAGTTCTTC.

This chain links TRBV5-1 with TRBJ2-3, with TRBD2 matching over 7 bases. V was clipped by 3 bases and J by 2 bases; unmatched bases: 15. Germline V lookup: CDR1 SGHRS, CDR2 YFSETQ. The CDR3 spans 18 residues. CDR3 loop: CASSSEWGGSAVTDTQYF. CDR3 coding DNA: TGCGCCAGCAGCTCAGAATGGGGCGGGAGCGCAGTCACAGATACGCAGTATTTT. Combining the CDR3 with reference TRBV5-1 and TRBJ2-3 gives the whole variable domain KAGVTQTPRYLIKTRGQQVTLSCSPISGHRSVSWYQQTPGQGLQFLFEYFSETQRNKGNFPGRFSGRQFSNSRSEMNVSTLELGDSALYLCASSSEWGGSAVTDTQYFGPGTRLTVL.

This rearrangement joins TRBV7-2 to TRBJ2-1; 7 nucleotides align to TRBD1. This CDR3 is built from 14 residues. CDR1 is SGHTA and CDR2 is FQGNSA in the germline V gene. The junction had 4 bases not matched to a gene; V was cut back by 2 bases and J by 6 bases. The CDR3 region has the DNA TGTGCCAGCAGCTTAATGGGACAGTTCAATGAGCAGTTCTTC. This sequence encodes CASSLMGQFNEQFF.

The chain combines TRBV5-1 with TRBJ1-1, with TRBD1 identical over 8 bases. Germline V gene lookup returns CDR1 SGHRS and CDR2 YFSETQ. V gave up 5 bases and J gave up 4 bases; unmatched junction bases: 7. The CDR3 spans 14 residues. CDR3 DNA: TGCGCCAGCAGTACCCAGGGGGCTGTCACTGAAGCTTTCTTT. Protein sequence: CASSTQGAVTEAFF.

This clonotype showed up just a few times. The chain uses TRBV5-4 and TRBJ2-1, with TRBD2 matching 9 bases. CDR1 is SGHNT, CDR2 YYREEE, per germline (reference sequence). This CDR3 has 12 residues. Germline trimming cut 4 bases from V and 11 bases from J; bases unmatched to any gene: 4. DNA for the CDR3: TGTGCCAGCAGCAGCGGGGGGCCAAAGCAGTTCTTC. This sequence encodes CASSSGGPKQFF.

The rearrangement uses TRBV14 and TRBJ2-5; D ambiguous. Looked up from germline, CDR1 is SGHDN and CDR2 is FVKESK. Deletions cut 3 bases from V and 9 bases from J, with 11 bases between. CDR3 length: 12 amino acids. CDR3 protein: CASSQGFLAQYF. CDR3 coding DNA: TGTGCCAGCAGCCAGGGCTTTCTGGCCCAGTACTTC.

CDR3 DNA sequence: TGCGCCAGCAGCCAGGGACAGGGAGACAACGTCCTGACTTTC. The encoded protein is CASSQGQGDNVLTF. The rearrangement uses TRBV4-1 and TRBJ2-6, with 9 bases that match TRBD1. In germline, CDR1 is MGHRA, CDR2 YSYEKL. The CDR3 loop spans 14 amino acids. V shed 3 bases and J 9 bases; nucleotides not matched to a gene: 3.

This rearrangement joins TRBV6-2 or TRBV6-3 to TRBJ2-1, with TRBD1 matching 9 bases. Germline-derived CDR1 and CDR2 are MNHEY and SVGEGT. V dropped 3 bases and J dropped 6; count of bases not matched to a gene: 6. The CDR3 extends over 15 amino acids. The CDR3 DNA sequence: TGTGCCAGCAGTTATGGGACAGGGAGATTCAATGAGCAGTTCTTC. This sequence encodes CASSYGTGRFNEQFF.

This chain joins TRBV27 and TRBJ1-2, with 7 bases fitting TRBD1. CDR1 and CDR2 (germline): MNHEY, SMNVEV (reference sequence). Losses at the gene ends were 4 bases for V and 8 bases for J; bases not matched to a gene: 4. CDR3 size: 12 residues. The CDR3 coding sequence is TGTGCCAGCAGTTCGACAGGGAAAGGCTACACCTTC. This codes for CASSSTGKGYTF.